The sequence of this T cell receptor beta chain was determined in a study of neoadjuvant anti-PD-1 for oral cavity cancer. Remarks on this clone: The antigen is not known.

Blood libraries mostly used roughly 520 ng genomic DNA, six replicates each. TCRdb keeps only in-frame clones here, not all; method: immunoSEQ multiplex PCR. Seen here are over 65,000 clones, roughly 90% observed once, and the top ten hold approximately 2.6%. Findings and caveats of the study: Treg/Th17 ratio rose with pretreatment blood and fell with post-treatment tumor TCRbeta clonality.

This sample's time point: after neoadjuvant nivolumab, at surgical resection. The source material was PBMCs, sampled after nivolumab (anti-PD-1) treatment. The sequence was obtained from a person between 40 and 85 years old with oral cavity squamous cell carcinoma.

CDR3 region: CASSIGQLSGNTIYF. CDR3 nucleotide sequence: TGTGCCAGTAGTATCGGCCAGCTCTCTGGAAACACCATATATTTT. The rearrangement links TRBV19 to TRBJ1-3; D remains ambiguous. This CDR3 is built from 15 residues. The germline V gene has CDR1 LNHDA and CDR2 SQIVND (reference sequence). The ends were cut back, 3 bases at V and 0 bases at J, with 9 bases in the middle. Drawing the rest from reference TRBV19 and TRBJ1-3, the complete variable domain is DGGITQSPKYLFRKEGQNVTLSCEQNLNHDAMYWYRQDPGQGLRLIYYSQIVNDFQKGDIAEGYSVSREKKESFPLTVTSAQKNPTAFYLCASSIGQLSGNTIYFGEGSWLTVV.